This entry describes one T cell receptor beta chain. Sequencing was performed with immunoSEQ multiplex PCR; in TCRdb, only in-frame clones are kept and a portion is missing. Of roughly 80,000 clones detected, about 92% appear once; the ten largest clones hold roughly 0.25%. There are 17 residues in the CDR3. The ends were cut back, 4 bases at V and 5 bases at J, with 24 bases in the middle. CDR1 is SGHRS and CDR2 is YFSETQ in the germline V gene. The sample originates from a study of technical replicates of blood from several donors. Sequenced sample: T cells isolated from PBMCs. The receptor comes from a human donor in good health. This chain connects TRBV5-1 to TRBJ2-5; weak D call: TRBD1 (6 bases). The CDR3 nucleotides read TGCGCCAGCAGCCTAGGGACACTAACTTCCAAGGGGGAGACCCAGTACTTC. Its protein product is CASSLGTLTSKGETQYF.